A selection of T cell receptor beta chains follows, all from one sample in a study of cytomegalovirus exposure and HLA in healthy donors. Profiled with immunoSEQ multiplex PCR; TCRdb holds only in-frame clones, not every one. The sample includes roughly 200,000 clones, approximately 9.5% of them seen just once. Sequencing was done on a sample of PBMCs. The receptors shown here come from a woman in her twenties or thirties in good health and CMV-seropositive. The CDR3 runs from the conserved cysteine through the conserved F or W. A D gene is named only where the DNA matches it firmly. Clone size appears in some rows only: once, few, many, or a class for an expanded clone.

clone_size,v_call,j_call,d_call,cdr3_aa,cdr3_nt
few,TRBV4-1,TRBJ2-7,NA,CASSFSGDSYEQYF,TGCGCCAGCAGCTTTAGCGGCGACTCCTACGAGCAGTACTTC
few,TRBV5-8,TRBJ1-5,TRBD1,CASSLAEGTAQHF,TGTGCCAGCAGCTTGGCAGAGGGGACAGCTCAGCATTTT
NA,TRBV14,TRBJ2-1,NA,CASSPFIGGANEQFF,TGTGCCAGCAGCCCCTTTATAGGCGGGGCCAATGAGCAGTTCTTC
NA,TRBV15,TRBJ2-2,TRBD1,CATSRDRGTGSTGELFF,TGTGCCACCAGCAGAGATCGGGGGACAGGGTCGACCGGGGAGCTGTTTTTT
NA,TRBV15,TRBJ1-5,NA,CATSSWGLREGQPQHF,TGTGCCACCAGCAGTTGGGGGCTGAGGGAAGGTCAGCCCCAGCATTTT
few,TRBV13,TRBJ1-2,TRBD1,CASSAGTGAYGYTF,TGTGCCAGCAGCGCCGGGACAGGGGCTTATGGCTACACCTTC
NA,TRBV6-5,TRBJ2-2,NA,CASSYLSNTGELFF,TGTGCCAGCAGTTACTTATCGAACACCGGGGAGCTGTTTTTT
few,TRBV2,TRBJ1-5,TRBD1,CASSEWTGAHQPQHF,TGTGCCAGCAGTGAATGGACAGGCGCCCATCAGCCCCAGCATTTT
NA,TRBV4-1,TRBJ2-7,TRBD2,CASSRTSGNEQYF,TGCGCCAGCAGCCGGACTAGCGGGAACGAGCAGTACTTC
NA,TRBV6-1,TRBJ1-1,NA,CASSPTTFAFF,TGTGCCAGCAGCCCTACTACGTTTGCTTTCTTT
NA,TRBV11-1,TRBJ2-7,NA,CASSFVWGPGPYEQYF,TGTGCCAGCAGCTTCGTTTGGGGCCCTGGGCCCTACGAGCAGTACTTC
few,TRBV4-1,TRBJ2-7,TRBD2,CASSRGTSGDYEQYF,TGCGCCAGCAGCCGAGGGACTAGCGGGGACTACGAGCAGTACTTC
NA,TRBV19,TRBJ2-5,NA,CASSPPSGLGLGETQYF,TGTGCCAGTAGCCCCCCCTCCGGGTTAGGCCTTGGAGAGACCCAGTACTTC
NA,TRBV6-1,TRBJ2-7,NA,CASSVLRGSTPSEQYF,TGTGCCAGCAGTGTTCTCAGGGGTAGTACCCCGAGCGAGCAGTACTTC
NA,TRBV5-4,TRBJ2-5,NA,CASSHPDRRETQYF,TGTGCCAGCAGCCACCCCGACAGAAGGGAGACCCAGTACTTC
NA,TRBV9,TRBJ2-1,NA,CASSLVGSAHNEQFF,TGTGCCAGCAGCCTCGTTGGTAGCGCTCACAATGAGCAGTTCTTC
few,TRBV21-1,TRBJ1-2,NA,CASSISKPTGVDGYTF,TGTGCCAGCAGCATCTCTAAGCCGACAGGGGTGGATGGCTACACCTTC
few,TRBV7-8,TRBJ2-2,TRBD2,CASSLARGGTGELFF,TGTGCCAGCAGCTTAGCCCGGGGAGGGACCGGGGAGCTGTTTTTT
NA,TRBV5-5,TRBJ2-7,TRBD1,CASRGTGTGYEQYF,TGTGCCAGCAGAGGAACCGGGACAGGGTACGAGCAGTACTTC
NA,TRBV18,TRBJ2-7,NA,CASSPMQRWDEQYF,TGTGCCAGCTCACCAATGCAGAGGTGGGACGAGCAGTACTTC
NA,TRBV19,TRBJ1-1,NA,CASSINTVNTEAFF,TGTGCCAGTAGTATCAACACCGTGAACACTGAAGCTTTCTTT
NA,TRBV5-4,TRBJ1-1,NA,CASSSGRVRATEAFF,TGTGCCAGCAGCTCGGGGAGGGTAAGGGCGACTGAAGCTTTCTTT
few,TRBV21-1,TRBJ2-7,NA,CASSTRWAQGYEQYF,TGTGCCAGCAGCACCCGATGGGCACAGGGCTACGAGCAGTACTTC
few,TRBV29-1,TRBJ1-1,NA,CSHGGPTEAFF,TGCAGCCACGGAGGCCCAACGGAAGCTTTCTTT